The 27 T cell receptor beta chains given below trace back to one sample, sequenced in a study of pediatric ulcerative colitis (dated by TCRdb to about 2019). During colonoscopy, one to two pinch biopsies were obtained from the rectum for research purposes. The library was made by the immunoSEQ multiplex PCR assay. This immuneACCESS table, as held by TCRdb, lists in-frame sequences with V and J called but not all clones. Of the missing ones, under half trace to an unresolved V gene in checked studies; the others have no known cause. This sample has tens of thousands of clones in its table, and about 71% of those were observed once. Of the sample, roughly 16% falls within the top ten clones. The sequenced material came from gut tissue. The source is a boy aged 10-17 years with severe ulcerative colitis.

The V and J genes are TRBV4-3 and TRBJ1-1; unclear D gene. The CDR3 runs 14 residues. The germline V and J ends were trimmed by 0 bases and 4 bases, with 9 bases remaining between them. CDR1 and CDR2 from the germline V gene are LGHNA and YSLEER. The CDR3 loop reads CASSQDVGLTEAFF. Here the CDR3 DNA reads TGCGCCAGCAGCCAAGATGTTGGTCTCACTGAAGCTTTCTTT.

V gene TRBV7-9 combines with J gene TRBJ2-2, with D uncertain. The CDR3 consists of 15 residues. Looked up from germline, CDR1 is SEHNR and CDR2 is FQNEAQ (reference sequence). The V gene lost 0 bases and the J gene lost 5 bases, with 10 bases spanning the gap. The CDR3 sequence: CASSLAGIGTGELFF. Written as DNA, the CDR3 is TGTGCCAGCAGCTTAGCGGGGATCGGGACCGGGGAGCTGTTTTTT.

The J gene is TRBJ1-2, the V gene TRBV30, with a weak D call TRBD1 (5 bases). CDR3 length: 14 amino acids. Germline CDR1 GTSNPN, CDR2 SVGIG (reference sequence). The V end lost 7 bases, the J end lost 7 bases, and 22 bases lay between the germline ends. The CDR3 DNA reads as TGTGCCTCCCACGTTCGGGGCAGGTTAGGTGGCTACACCTTC. Its translation: CASHVRGRLGGYTF.

V and J are TRBV29-1 and TRBJ1-2; weak D call: TRBD1 (5 bases). Trimming shortened V by 3 bases and J by 4 bases, and 9 bases separated the two germline ends. From germline, CDR1 is SQVTM and CDR2 ANQGSEA. The CDR3 has 12 residues. CDR3 region: CSVDLGRYGYTF. The CDR3 DNA reads as TGCAGCGTTGACCTGGGGCGCTATGGCTACACCTTC.

Turning to this clone: Other DNA sequences in this sample translate to the same CDR3. The V call is TRBV4-3, the J call TRBJ1-2; D not resolved. This CDR3 comprises 13 residues. V lost 1 base and J 4 bases, leaving 7 bases between the germline ends. Germline V gene data show CDR1 as LGHNA and CDR2 as YSLEER. The CDR3 DNA reads TGCGCCAGCAGCCAAGGGTCCGGCTATGGCTACACCTTC. Protein: CASSQGSGYGYTF.

The chain couples TRBV25-1 to TRBJ1-2; D not certain. The CDR3 spans 11 residues. The germline CDR1 and CDR2 sequences are MGHDK and SYGVNS. V was pared by 3 bases and J by 6 bases, with 5 bases between. CDR3 region: CASSDFDGYTF. CDR3 nucleotides: TGTGCCAGCAGTGACTTTGATGGCTACACCTTC.

This clone was detected once. V gene TRBV7-2 combines with J gene TRBJ2-1, with 13 bases that match TRBD2. The germline gives CDR1 SGHTA, CDR2 FQGNSA. This CDR3 spans 18 amino acids. Trimming cost V 5 bases and J 9 bases; bases outside gene matches: 16. DNA of the CDR3: TGTGCCAGCAGCACACACCCCACTAGCGGGGGGGCCCTTGGTGAGCAGTTCTTC. Translating it yields CASSTHPTSGGALGEQFF.

The CDR3 nucleotides read TGTGCCAGCAGCTTACCCTACCGATACTCTGGAAACACCATATATTTT. Translated, it gives CASSLPYRYSGNTIYF. The J gene is TRBJ1-3, the V gene TRBV7-3; D ambiguous. Trimming shortened V by 2 bases and J by 0 bases, and 11 bases separated the two germline ends. The germline V gene has CDR1 SGHTA and CDR2 FQGTGA. This CDR3 has 16 residues.

The V and J genes are TRBV6-6 and TRBJ1-5; D might be TRBD1 (5 bases). Trimming cost V 7 bases and J 4 bases, with 14 bases left between them. The CDR3 is made up of 14 amino acids. CDR1 and CDR2 (germline): MNHNY, SVGAGI (reference sequence). CDR3 sequence (DNA): TGTGCCAGCAAAGCAGGGACGGCAAATCAGCCCCAGCATTTT. Translation: CASKAGTANQPQHF.

The chain recombines TRBV5-1 with TRBJ1-2, with no clear D. Trimming cost V 0 bases and J 7 bases, with 16 bases left between them. The CDR3 consists of 15 residues. Germline lookup yields CDR1 SGHRS and CDR2 YFSETQ. CDR3 nucleotide sequence: TGCGCCAGCAGCTTGGAATGGGTCGTACCGTCTGGCTACACCTTC. Protein: CASSLEWVVPSGYTF.

This clone was observed a few times. The CDR3 is CASSQGYNSPLHF. CDR3 DNA sequence: TGTGCCAGTAGCCAGGGTTATAATTCACCCCTCCACTTT. The rearrangement joins TRBV19 to TRBJ1-6; a weak D match, TRBD1 (5 bases). The CDR3 totals 13 residues. Deletions cut 6 bases from V and 4 bases from J, with 7 bases between. Germline V gene data show CDR1 as LNHDA and CDR2 as SQIVND (reference sequence).

This sequence joins TRBV5-5 and TRBJ2-7, with 7 bases fitting TRBD1. Looked up from germline, CDR1 is SGHKS and CDR2 is YYEKEE (reference sequence). The junction had 6 bases not matched to a gene; V was cut back by 4 bases and J by 8 bases. There are 12 residues in the CDR3. In nucleotides, the CDR3 is TGTGCCAGCAGCACCTTGACAGGGCAGCAGTACTTC. This codes for CASSTLTGQQYF.

V gene TRBV6-6 combines with J gene TRBJ2-7; 8 nucleotides align to TRBD1. Germline values: CDR1 MNHNY, CDR2 SVGAGI (reference sequence). CDR3 length: 12 amino acids. V shed 8 bases, J shed 3 bases, and the junction held 3 bases outside the gene matches. DNA of the CDR3: TGTGCCAGCGGGGGACAGGTCTACGAGCAGTACTTC. It codes for CASGGQVYEQYF.

The CDR3 DNA reads TGTGCCAGCAGCTCAATGGGACGGTACTACGAGCAGTACTTC. Translation gives CASSSMGRYYEQYF. The V gene is TRBV13, the J gene TRBJ2-7; D tentatively fits TRBD1 or TRBD2 (5 bases each). V lost 4 bases, J lost 3 bases, and 13 bases lay in between. CDR3 length equals 14 residues. CDR1 and CDR2 from the germline V gene are PRHDT and FYEKMQ (reference sequence).

V gene TRBV7-4 combines with J gene TRBJ1-6, with D hard to call. V lost 1 base and J 9 bases, leaving 19 bases between the germline ends. Germline V gene data show CDR1 as SGHVT and CDR2 as SQSDAQ. The CDR3 is 17 residues long. The CDR3 coding sequence is TGTGCCAGCAGCTTAGGATACCATTTGCACTTCCTTTCACCCCTCCACTTT. It encodes CASSLGYHLHFLSPLHF.

This chain joins TRBV2 and TRBJ2-1; 7 bases agree with TRBD1. Per the germline V gene, CDR1 is SNHLY and CDR2 is FYNNEI. The CDR3 is made up of 15 amino acids. V was clipped by 6 bases and J by 12 bases; unmatched bases: 17. The CDR3 DNA reads as TGTGCCAGCAGGTGGGAACAGGGGAGAGGTTTTAGGCAGTTCTTC. Protein product: CASRWEQGRGFRQFF.

This clone was found a few times. The chain couples TRBV30 to TRBJ2-3; 9 bases map to TRBD1. CDR3 size: 13 residues. Per the germline V gene, CDR1 is GTSNPN and CDR2 is SVGIG (reference sequence). The V gene end was trimmed by 5 bases and the J gene end by 5 bases; junction bases not matched to a gene: 5. CDR3 sequence (DNA): TGTGCCTGGGGACAGGGGACCAGAGATACGCAGTATTTT. Translating gives CAWGQGTRDTQYF.

Only a few counts were recorded for this clone. The V call is TRBV23-1, the J call TRBJ1-2, with D perhaps matching TRBD1 (5 bases). TRBV23-1 is an ORF, and what it does is uncertain. This CDR3 is 11 amino acids long. Trimming took 2 bases from V and 7 from J, leaving 5 bases between them. The CDR3 spells CASSQQGGYTF. The CDR3 DNA is TGCGCCAGCAGTCAACAGGGTGGCTACACCTTC.

The V call is TRBV6-4, the J call TRBJ2-3; the match to TRBD1 covers 11 bases. The CDR3 length is 15 residues. With V trimmed by 0 bases and J by 4 bases, 0 bases remained unmatched. Germline lookup yields CDR1 MRHNA and CDR2 SNTAGT. The chain's CDR3 is CASSDSGQGADTQYF. The CDR3, as DNA: TGTGCCAGCAGTGACTCGGGACAGGGGGCAGATACGCAGTATTTT.

This chain links TRBV4-1 with TRBJ2-2, with D perhaps matching TRBD2 (6 bases). Germline lookup yields CDR1 MGHRA and CDR2 YSYEKL. The CDR3 loop spans 14 amino acids. Trimming removed 4 bases at V and 6 bases at J, with 12 bases between. CDR3 residues: CASSLHLAAGELFF. The CDR3 coding sequence is TGCGCCAGCAGCCTTCATTTAGCGGCCGGGGAGCTGTTTTTT.

The J gene is TRBJ2-3, the V gene TRBV6-5, with D possibly being TRBD1 (5 bases). V dropped 0 bases and J dropped 3 bases, with 7 bases sitting between them. Germline assignment: CDR1 MNHEY and CDR2 SVGAGI. The CDR3 sequence is 14 residues long. CDR3 sequence reads: CASSYSPGTDTQYF. CDR3 DNA: TGTGCCAGCAGTTACTCCCCAGGGACAGATACGCAGTATTTT.

The chain uses TRBV19 and TRBJ1-5, with 7 bases matching TRBD1. Per the germline V gene, CDR1 is LNHDA and CDR2 is SQIVND (reference sequence). CDR3 length: 12 amino acids. With V trimmed by 6 bases and J by 9 bases, 5 bases remained unmatched. This CDR3 reads CASSPQGWPQHF. CDR3 DNA sequence: TGTGCCAGTAGCCCACAGGGGTGGCCCCAGCATTTT.

The chain couples TRBV5-6 to TRBJ2-5; 11 bases are shared with TRBD1. Trimming removed 2 bases from V and 5 bases from J; junction bases left unmatched: 5. Per germline, CDR1 SGHDT and CDR2 YYEEEE. The CDR3 loop spans 15 amino acids. The CDR3: CASSLPGQGAETQYF. Written as DNA, the CDR3 is TGTGCCAGCAGCTTACCAGGACAGGGGGCCGAGACCCAGTACTTC.

This chain uses TRBV2 with TRBJ2-5; D gene unclear. Germline CDR1 SNHLY, CDR2 FYNNEI. CDR3 size: 15 residues. Trimming pared 4 bases from V and 5 bases from J, leaving 17 bases between. CDR3 in DNA: TGTGCCAGCAGTGGAAGGAGAAGATTGTGGGAGACCCAGTACTTC. Its translation is CASSGRRRLWETQYF.

CDR3 nucleotides: TGTGCCAGCAGCATTACGCAGTCCGGGGAGCTGTTTTTT. Translated: CASSITQSGELFF. The chain joins TRBV7-6 to TRBJ2-2; D not certain. The CDR3 has 13 amino acids. The ends were cut back, 5 bases at V and 6 bases at J, with 10 bases in the middle. Germline-derived CDR1 and CDR2 are SGHVS and FNYEAQ.

This chain connects TRBV7-6 to TRBJ2-7, with a weak D call TRBD2 (6 bases). V was trimmed by 1 base and J by 2 bases, leaving 9 bases between them. CDR1 is SGHVS, CDR2 FNYEAQ, per germline. This CDR3 spans 14 amino acids. CDR3 sequence (DNA): TGTGCCAGCAGCTTAGATGCGGGGCCCTACGAGCAGTACTTC. Protein: CASSLDAGPYEQYF.

Here the CDR3 reads CASSISFNTEAFF. The DNA for the CDR3 is TGTGCCAGTAGTATCAGCTTTAACACTGAAGCTTTCTTT. V and J are TRBV19 and TRBJ1-1; D remains ambiguous. Looked up from germline, CDR1 is LNHDA and CDR2 is SQIVND (reference sequence). This CDR3 is built from 13 residues. V lost 3 bases and J lost 2, with 7 bases in between.